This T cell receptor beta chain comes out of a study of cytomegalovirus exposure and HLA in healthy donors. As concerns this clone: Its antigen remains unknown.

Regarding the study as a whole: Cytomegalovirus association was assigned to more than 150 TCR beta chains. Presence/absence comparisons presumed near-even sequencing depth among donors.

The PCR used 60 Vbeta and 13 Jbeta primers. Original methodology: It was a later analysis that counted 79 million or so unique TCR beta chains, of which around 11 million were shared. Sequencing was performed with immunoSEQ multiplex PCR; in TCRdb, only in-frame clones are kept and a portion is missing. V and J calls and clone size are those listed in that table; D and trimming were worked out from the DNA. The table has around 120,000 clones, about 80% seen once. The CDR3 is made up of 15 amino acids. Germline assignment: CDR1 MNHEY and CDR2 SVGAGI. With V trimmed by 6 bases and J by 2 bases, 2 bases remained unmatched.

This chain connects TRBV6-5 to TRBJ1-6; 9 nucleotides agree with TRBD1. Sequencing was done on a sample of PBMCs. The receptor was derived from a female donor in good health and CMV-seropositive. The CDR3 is CASRRDRAYNSPLHF. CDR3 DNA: TGTGCCAGCAGAAGGGACAGGGCCTATAATTCACCCCTCCACTTT.